This TCR beta chain is from a study of T cells in women clearing cervical HPV infection. Sequencing used immunoSEQ multiplex PCR; TCRdb keeps in-frame clones, though not all of them. The sample data list under 20,000 clones. Germline V gives CDR1 SGHRS, CDR2 YFSETQ. Trimming pared 5 bases from V and 3 bases from J, leaving 14 bases between. This CDR3 is 15 amino acids long. For this clone: Its matching antigen is unknown. Coverage ceases 3 residues before the CDR3 finishes, and the germline J gene fills in the end.

Findings and limits, study-wide: Controls had more TRBV6-7 (0.16%) than cases (approximately 0.11%). It is unknown whether associations predate infection; no effector/memory or HPV-specific sorting.

This TCR derives from a woman between 18 and 70 years old with a cervical HPV16 infection that either progressed to CIN3+ or cleared (not recorded which). Sequenced: blood buffy coat. The chain recombines TRBV5-1 with TRBJ1-4; TRBD1 is a possible D gene (6 bases). The CDR3 bases that were read are TGCGCCAGCAGGGGACGGGGACATCCTAATGAAAAA. Translation gives CASRGRGHPNEK. The whole CDR3 is CASRGRGHPNEKLFF.